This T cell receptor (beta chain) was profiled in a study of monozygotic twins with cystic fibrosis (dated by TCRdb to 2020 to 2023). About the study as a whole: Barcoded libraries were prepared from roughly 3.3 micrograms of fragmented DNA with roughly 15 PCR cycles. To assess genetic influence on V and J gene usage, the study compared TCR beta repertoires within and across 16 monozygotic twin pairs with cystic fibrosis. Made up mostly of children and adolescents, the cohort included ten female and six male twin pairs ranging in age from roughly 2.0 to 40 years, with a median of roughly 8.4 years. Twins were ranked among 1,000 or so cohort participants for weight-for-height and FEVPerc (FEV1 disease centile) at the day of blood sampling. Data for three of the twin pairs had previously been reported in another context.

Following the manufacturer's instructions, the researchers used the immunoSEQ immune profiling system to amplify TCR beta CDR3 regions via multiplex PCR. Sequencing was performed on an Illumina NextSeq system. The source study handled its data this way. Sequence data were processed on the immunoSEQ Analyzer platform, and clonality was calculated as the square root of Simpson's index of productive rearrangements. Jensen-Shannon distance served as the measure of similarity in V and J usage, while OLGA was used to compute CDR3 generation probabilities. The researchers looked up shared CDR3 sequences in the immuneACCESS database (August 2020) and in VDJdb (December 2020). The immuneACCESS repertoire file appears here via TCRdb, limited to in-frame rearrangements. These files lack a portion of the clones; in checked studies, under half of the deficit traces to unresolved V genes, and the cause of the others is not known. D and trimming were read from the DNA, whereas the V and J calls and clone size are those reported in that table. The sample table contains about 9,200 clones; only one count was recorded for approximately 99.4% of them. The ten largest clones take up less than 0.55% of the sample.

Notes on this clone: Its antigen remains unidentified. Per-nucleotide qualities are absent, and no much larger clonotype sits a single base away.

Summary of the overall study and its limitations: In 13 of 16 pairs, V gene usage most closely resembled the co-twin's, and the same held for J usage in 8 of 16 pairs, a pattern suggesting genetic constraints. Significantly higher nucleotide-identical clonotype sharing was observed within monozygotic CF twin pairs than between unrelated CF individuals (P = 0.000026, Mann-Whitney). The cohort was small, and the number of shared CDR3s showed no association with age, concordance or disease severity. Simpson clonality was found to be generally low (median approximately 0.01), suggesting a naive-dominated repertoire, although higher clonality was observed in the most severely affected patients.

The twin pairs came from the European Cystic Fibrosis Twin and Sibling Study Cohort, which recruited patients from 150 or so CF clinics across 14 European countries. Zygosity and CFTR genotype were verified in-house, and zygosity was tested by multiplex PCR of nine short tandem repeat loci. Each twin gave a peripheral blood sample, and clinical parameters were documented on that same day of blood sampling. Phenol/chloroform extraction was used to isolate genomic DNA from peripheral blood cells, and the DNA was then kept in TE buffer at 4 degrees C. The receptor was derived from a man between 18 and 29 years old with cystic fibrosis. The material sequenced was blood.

CDR3 protein: CSAYDRVEAFF. The base sequence is TGCAGTGCCTACGACAGGGTGGAAGCTTTCTTT. The chain is assembled from TRBV20-1 and TRBJ1-1, and TRBD1 aligns with 7 junction nucleotides. Trimming removed 6 bases from V and 8 bases from J; the gene matches leave 6 bases unexplained. The CDR3 covers 11 residues, taking in both the cysteine and the phenylalanine. The kept DNA is CDR3 alone, 33 bases in frame from the first base. From the germline V gene (reference sequence), CDR1 is DFQATT and CDR2 is SNEGSKA.